This T cell receptor beta chain was retrieved from a study of sequential checkpoint blockade in melanoma. This clone was seen only a few times. Stated treatment: randomized to nivolumab then ipilimumab (arm A) or the reverse (arm B). Measured with immunoSEQ multiplex PCR; TCRdb has only the in-frame clones, and not every one. The sample has roughly 36,000 clones, roughly 32% seen once. CDR1 is MDHEN, CDR2 SYDVKM, per germline. Trimming pared 4 bases from V and 6 bases from J, leaving 10 bases between. The CDR3 consists of 13 residues. The rearrangement uses TRBV28 and TRBJ2-1, with D possibly TRBD1 on 5 matching bases. The source material was tumor tissue (inferred from file names), sampled from a patient given nivolumab and ipilimumab in sequence. This TCR was recovered from a human donor with melanoma. The chain's CDR3 is CASSWGGTNEQFF. CDR3 coding DNA: TGTGCCAGCAGTTGGGGCGGAACCAATGAGCAGTTCTTC. Looking up the rest from reference TRBV28 and TRBJ2-1 gives the full variable domain: DVKVTQSSRYLVKRTGEKVFLECVQDMDHENMFWYRQDPGLGLRLIYFSYDVKMKEKGDIPEGYSVSREKKERFSLILESASTNQTSMYLCASSWGGTNEQFFGPGTRLTVL.